Presented here are 18 T cell receptor beta chains from one specimen sequenced in a study of blood T cell repertoires in COVID-19. TCRdb's table, derived via immunoSEQ multiplex PCR, lists solely in-frame clones and lacks some. The sample yields just over 300,000 clones, 70% to 90% seen once. Sequences were obtained from PBMCs or T cells enriched from blood (not recorded which). These TCRs come from a man aged 25 to 45 who had recovered from COVID-19.

The chain is built from TRBV5-1 and TRBJ1-6, with D possibly matching TRBD1 (6 bases). The CDR3 spans 16 residues. V was cut by 4 bases and J by 9 bases, with 20 bases left in between. Germline lookup yields CDR1 SGHRS and CDR2 YFSETQ. In DNA, the CDR3 is TGCGCCAGCAGCATCTCGGACAGCGGCTATGGTTCACCCCTCCACTTT. Protein sequence: CASSISDSGYGSPLHF.

The V call is TRBV5-1, the J call TRBJ2-2; D may be TRBD2 (6 bases). The V gene lost 5 bases and the J gene lost 0 bases, with 11 bases spanning the gap. Germline V gene data show CDR1 as SGHRS and CDR2 as YFSETQ. This CDR3 region has 15 residues. DNA of the CDR3: TGCGCCAGCAGAGAATGGGGGGCGAACACCGGGGAGCTGTTTTTT. It codes for CASREWGANTGELFF.

This CDR3 reads CASSRGLTVTGELFF. DNA of the CDR3: TGCGCCAGCAGCCGGGGTTTGACAGTCACCGGGGAGCTGTTTTTT. V usage is TRBV4-1 and J usage is TRBJ2-2; TRBD1 might be the D (5 bases). The CDR3 extends over 15 amino acids. Trimming took off 4 bases at V and 4 bases at J, with 13 bases between the two ends. The V gene's germline CDR1 is MGHRA and CDR2 YSYEKL.

The chain carries TRBV18 and TRBJ1-2, with unresolved D. This CDR3 has 15 amino acids. Germline CDR1 and CDR2: KGHSH and LQKENI. V lost 3 bases and J lost 2, with 13 bases in between. The CDR3 protein is CASSPLFTENYGYTF. The DNA of the CDR3 is TGTGCCAGCTCACCGTTATTTACTGAAAACTATGGCTACACCTTC.

As regards this clone: A much larger clone differs by one base, so this may be a read error. The rearrangement links TRBV9 to TRBJ1-5; 7 bases are shared with TRBD1. Germline lookup yields CDR1 SGDLS and CDR2 YYNGEE. V lost 4 bases and J lost 5; bases outside the gene matches: 6. The CDR3 sequence is 14 residues long. As DNA, the CDR3 is TGTGCCAGCAGCTCCCGGGACAGCGATCAGCCCCAGCATTTT. Protein: CASSSRDSDQPQHF.

The chain joins TRBV27 to TRBJ2-5; TRBD1 is a possible D gene (6 bases). Germline V CDR1 and CDR2: MNHEY, SMNVEV (reference sequence). The ends were cut back, 6 bases at V and 2 bases at J, with 10 bases in the middle. The CDR3 length is 13 residues. In DNA, the CDR3 is TGTGCCAGCAGGACAGGACAACAAGAGACCCAGTACTTC. Translated, it gives CASRTGQQETQYF.

The chain carries TRBV5-1 and TRBJ2-1; maybe TRBD1 (5 bases). The V gene's germline CDR1 is SGHRS and CDR2 YFSETQ. This CDR3 comprises 13 residues. V gave up 2 bases and J gave up 8 bases, with 11 bases separating them. CDR3 coding DNA: TGCGCCAGCAGCTTCGGCCAGGGCCATGAGCAGTTCTTC. Translation: CASSFGQGHEQFF.

The chain is built from TRBV5-4 and TRBJ1-2, with 11 bases matching TRBD1. V gave up 0 bases and J gave up 8 bases; unmatched junction bases: 0. Germline CDR1 and CDR2: SGHNT and YYREEE (reference sequence). There are 13 residues in the CDR3. The CDR3 protein is CASSLGDRGGYTF. DNA of the CDR3: TGTGCCAGCAGCTTGGGGGACAGGGGGGGCTACACCTTC.

Remarks on this clone: One junction end does not reproduce the germline sequence, and a read error may be involved. The chain employs TRBV12-3 or TRBV12-4 and TRBJ1-2; possibly TRBD1 for D (5 bases). This CDR3 region has 12 residues. CDR3 loop: CASSSMNNRRSF. The CDR3 DNA follows: TGTGCCAGCAGCTCGATGAATAACAGGAGATCCTTC.

The chain uses TRBV6-5 and TRBJ1-4; 11 positions agree with TRBD1. CDR1 and CDR2 (germline): MNHEY, SVGAGI. Germline trimming cut 2 bases from V and 7 bases from J; bases unmatched to any gene: 0. The CDR3 totals 14 residues. The CDR3: CASSYGQGAEKLFF. The CDR3 region has the DNA TGTGCCAGCAGTTACGGACAGGGGGCTGAAAAACTGTTTTTT.

This clone was seen only once. The V and J genes are TRBV5-1 and TRBJ2-5, with 9 bases lining up with TRBD1. CDR1 and CDR2 from the germline V gene are SGHRS and YFSETQ. V was clipped by 2 bases and J by 4 bases; unmatched bases: 6. The CDR3 loop spans 15 amino acids. The CDR3 protein is CASSLDGTGSETQYF. As DNA, the CDR3 is TGCGCCAGCAGCTTAGATGGGACAGGGTCAGAGACCCAGTACTTC.

This clone came up a few times. The chain links TRBV6-2 or TRBV6-3 to TRBJ2-1, with 9 bases aligning to TRBD2. Germline lookup yields CDR1 MNHEY and CDR2 SVGEGT. The CDR3 sequence is 15 residues long. Trimming at V came to 4 bases and at J to 4 bases, leaving 5 bases not matched to a gene. The CDR3, as DNA: TGTGCCAGCAGTTTGGAGCGGGGGGTGTACAATGAGCAGTTCTTC. Its protein product is CASSLERGVYNEQFF.

The gene calls are TRBV24-1 and TRBJ2-5, with TRBD2 identical over 13 bases. CDR1 is KGHDR and CDR2 is SFDVKD in the germline V gene. V shed 4 bases and J 4 bases; nucleotides not matched to a gene: 8. The CDR3 covers 17 residues. The CDR3 reads CATSDHRTSGRGETQYF. CDR3 bases: TGTGCCACCAGTGACCATCGGACTAGCGGGAGAGGAGAGACCCAGTACTTC.

This chain uses TRBV20-1 with TRBJ1-1, with D unclear. Per the germline V gene, CDR1 is DFQATT and CDR2 is SNEGSKA (reference sequence). This CDR3 is built from 11 residues. V lost 3 bases and J lost 1, with 3 bases in between. CDR3 residues: CSASRNTEAFF. In DNA, the CDR3 is TGCAGTGCTAGTCGGAACACTGAAGCTTTCTTT.

The chain links TRBV27 to TRBJ1-1, with D perhaps matching TRBD1 (5 bases). This CDR3 has 13 residues. CDR1 MNHEY and CDR2 SMNVEV come from the germline V gene (reference sequence). Deletions cut 6 bases from V and 6 bases from J, with 14 bases between. The CDR3 here is CASRPLAGAEAFF. DNA for the CDR3: TGTGCCAGCAGGCCCCTTGCGGGGGCTGAAGCTTTCTTT.

The genes are TRBV20-1 and TRBJ2-1; 9 positions match TRBD2. In germline, CDR1 is DFQATT, CDR2 SNEGSKA (reference sequence). J lost 7 bases, V lost 3 bases, and 10 bases had no gene match. The CDR3 covers 15 residues. CDR3 sequence (DNA): TGCAGTGCTAGTTATGGCGGGGGGGCCTGGAATGAGCAGTTCTTC. It encodes CSASYGGGAWNEQFF.

This clone was found a few times. This sequence joins TRBV19 and TRBJ2-1; 9 nucleotides align to TRBD2. The CDR3 is 12 amino acids. Germline assignment: CDR1 LNHDA and CDR2 SQIVND (reference sequence). V lost 5 bases, J lost 15 bases, and 8 bases stayed unmatched. The CDR3 region has the DNA TGTGCCAGTAGTCTCTCTGCGGGGGGGGCGTTCTTC. Protein sequence: CASSLSAGGAFF.

V gene TRBV3-1 (or the pseudogene TRBV3-2) combines with J gene TRBJ2-3; D is perhaps TRBD1 (6 bases). The germline V gene has CDR1 LGHDT and CDR2 YNNKEL (reference sequence). The CDR3 covers 17 residues. V was trimmed by 0 bases and J by 0 bases, leaving 13 bases between them. The CDR3 coding sequence is TGTGCCAGCAGCCAAGATCCCCGGACAGCTAGCACAGATACGCAGTATTTT. Protein sequence: CASSQDPRTASTDTQYF.